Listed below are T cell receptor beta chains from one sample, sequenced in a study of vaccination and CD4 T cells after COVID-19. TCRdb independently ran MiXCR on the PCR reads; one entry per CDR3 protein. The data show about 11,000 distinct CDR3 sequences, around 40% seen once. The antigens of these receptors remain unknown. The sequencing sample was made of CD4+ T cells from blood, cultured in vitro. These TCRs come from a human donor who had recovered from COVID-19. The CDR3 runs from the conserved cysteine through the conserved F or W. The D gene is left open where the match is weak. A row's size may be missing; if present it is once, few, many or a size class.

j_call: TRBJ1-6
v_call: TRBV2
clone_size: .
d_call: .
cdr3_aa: CASSERGITPLHF
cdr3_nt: TGTGCCAGCAGTGAACGGGGTATTACACCCCTCCACTTT

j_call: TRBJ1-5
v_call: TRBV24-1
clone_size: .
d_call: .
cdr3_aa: CATSVNSGQPQHF
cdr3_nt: TGTGCCACCAGTGTCAACAGTGGACAGCCCCAGCATTTT

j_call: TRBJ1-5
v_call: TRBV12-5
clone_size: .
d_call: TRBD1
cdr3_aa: CASGLALQGPYSNQPQHF
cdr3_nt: TGTGCTAGTGGTTTGGCCTTACAGGGGCCCTATAGCAATCAGCCCCAGCATTTT

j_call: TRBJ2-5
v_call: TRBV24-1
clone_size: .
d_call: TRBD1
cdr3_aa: CATSDLSGTGRETQYF
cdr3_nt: TGTGCCACCAGTGATCTATCCGGGACAGGGAGAGAGACCCAGTACTTC

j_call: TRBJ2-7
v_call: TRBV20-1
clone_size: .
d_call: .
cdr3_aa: CSARSSYEQYF
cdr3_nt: TGCAGTGCTAGATCTTCCTACGAGCAGTACTTC

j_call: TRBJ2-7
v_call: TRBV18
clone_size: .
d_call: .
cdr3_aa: CASSPQEGYEQYF
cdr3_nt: TGTGCCAGCTCACCACAGGAGGGGTACGAGCAGTACTTC

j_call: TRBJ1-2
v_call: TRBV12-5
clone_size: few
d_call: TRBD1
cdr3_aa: CASGPTGMSYGYTF
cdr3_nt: TGTGCTAGTGGTCCGACAGGGATGTCCTATGGCTACACCTTC

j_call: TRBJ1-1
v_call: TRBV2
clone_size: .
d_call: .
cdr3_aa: CASSDNSPDFF
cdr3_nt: TGTGCCAGCAGTGACAACAGCCCAGATTTCTTT

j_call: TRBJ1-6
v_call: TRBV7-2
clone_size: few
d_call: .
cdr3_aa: CASSYVGNNSPLHF
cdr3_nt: TGTGCCAGCAGCTATGTCGGGAACAATTCACCCCTCCACTTT

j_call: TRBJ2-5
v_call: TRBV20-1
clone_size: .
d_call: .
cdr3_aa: CSARDLRVQETQYF
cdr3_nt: TGCAGTGCTAGAGATCTTAGGGTCCAAGAGACCCAGTACTTC

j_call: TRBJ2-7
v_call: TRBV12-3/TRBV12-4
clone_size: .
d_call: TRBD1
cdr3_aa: CASSLRGTGAYEQYF
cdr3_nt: TGTGCCAGCAGTCTTCGGGGGACAGGGGCCTACGAGCAGTACTTC

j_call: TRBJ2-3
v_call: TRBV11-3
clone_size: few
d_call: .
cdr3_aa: CASSLVASYTDTQYF
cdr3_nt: TGTGCCAGCAGCTTAGTAGCATCCTACACAGATACGCAGTATTTT

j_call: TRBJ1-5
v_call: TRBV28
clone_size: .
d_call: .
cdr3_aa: CASARSRQPQHF
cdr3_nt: TGTGCCAGCGCCCGGTCGAGGCAGCCCCAGCATTTT

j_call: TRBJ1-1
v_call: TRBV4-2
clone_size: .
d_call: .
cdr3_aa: CASSQYFEAFF
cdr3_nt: TGTGCCAGCAGCCAATATTTTGAAGCTTTCTTT

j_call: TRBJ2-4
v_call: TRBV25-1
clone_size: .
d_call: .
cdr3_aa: CASSPDWAAKNIQYF
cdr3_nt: TGTGCCAGCAGTCCCGACTGGGCGGCCAAAAACATTCAGTACTTC

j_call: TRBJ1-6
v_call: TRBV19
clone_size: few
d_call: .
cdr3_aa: CASSIRGVATQPLHF
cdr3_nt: TGTGCCAGTAGTATTCGGGGCGTTGCTACCCAACCCCTCCACTTT

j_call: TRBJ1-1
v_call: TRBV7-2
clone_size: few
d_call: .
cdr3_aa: CASSLALRPPEAFF
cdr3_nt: TGTGCCAGCAGCTTAGCGCTTCGGCCCCCAGAAGCTTTCTTT

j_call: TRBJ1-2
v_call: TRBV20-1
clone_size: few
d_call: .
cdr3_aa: CSARDRKSYGYTF
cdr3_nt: TGCAGTGCTAGAGATCGAAAAAGTTATGGCTACACCTTC

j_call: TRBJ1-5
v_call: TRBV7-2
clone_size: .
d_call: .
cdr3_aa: CASSRQSNQPQHF
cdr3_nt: TGTGCCAGCAGCCGACAGAGCAATCAGCCCCAGCATTTT

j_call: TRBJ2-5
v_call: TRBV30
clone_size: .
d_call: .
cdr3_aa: CAWSRDTTYQETQYF
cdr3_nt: TGTGCCTGGAGTAGGGACACGACGTACCAAGAGACCCAGTACTTC

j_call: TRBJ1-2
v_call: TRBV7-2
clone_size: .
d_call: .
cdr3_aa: CASSLAGLSYGYTF
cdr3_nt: TGTGCCAGCAGCTTAGCGGGGTTGAGCTATGGCTACACCTTC

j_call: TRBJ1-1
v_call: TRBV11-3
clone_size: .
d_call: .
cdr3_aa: CASSFDRNTEAFF
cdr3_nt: TGTGCCAGCAGCTTCGACAGGAACACTGAAGCTTTCTTT

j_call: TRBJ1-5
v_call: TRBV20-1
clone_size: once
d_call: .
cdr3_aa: CSAMGQPQHF
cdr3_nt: TGCAGTGCTATGGGGCAGCCCCAGCATTTT

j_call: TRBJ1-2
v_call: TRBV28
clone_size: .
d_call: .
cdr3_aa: CASSSQGAGGYGYTF
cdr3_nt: TGTGCCAGCAGTTCACAGGGTGCCGGGGGGTATGGCTACACCTTC

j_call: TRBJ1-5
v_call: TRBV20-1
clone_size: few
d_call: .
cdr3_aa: CSARDPDRPQHF
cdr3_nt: TGCAGTGCTAGAGACCCGGACAGGCCCCAGCATTTT

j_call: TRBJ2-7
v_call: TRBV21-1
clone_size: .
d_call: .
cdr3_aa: CASSTRRDRVAYEQYF
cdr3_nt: TGTGCCAGCAGCACGCGCCGGGACAGGGTAGCCTACGAGCAGTACTTC

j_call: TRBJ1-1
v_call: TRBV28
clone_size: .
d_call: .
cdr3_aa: CASSLGRSTEAFF
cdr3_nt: TGTGCCAGCAGTTTAGGACGGAGCACTGAAGCTTTCTTT

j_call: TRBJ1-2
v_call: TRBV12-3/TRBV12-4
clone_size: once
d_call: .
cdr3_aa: CASSFDGYGYTF
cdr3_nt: TGTGCCAGCAGTTTTGACGGCTATGGCTACACCTTC

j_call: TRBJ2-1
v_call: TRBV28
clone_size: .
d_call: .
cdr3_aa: CASSLGGYEQFF
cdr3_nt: TGTGCCAGCAGCCTGGGGGGCTATGAGCAGTTCTTC

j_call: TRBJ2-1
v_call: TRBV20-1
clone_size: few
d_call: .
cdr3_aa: CSAPVLGRALYNEQFF
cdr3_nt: TGCAGTGCTCCGGTCCTGGGCAGGGCGCTCTACAATGAGCAGTTCTTC

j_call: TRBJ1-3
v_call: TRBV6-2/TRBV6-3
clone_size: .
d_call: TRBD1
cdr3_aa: CASSFDRGRGNTIYF
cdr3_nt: TGTGCCAGCAGTTTCGACAGGGGGCGAGGAAACACCATATATTTT

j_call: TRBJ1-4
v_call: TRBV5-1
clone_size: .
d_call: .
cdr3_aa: CASQGLANEKLFF
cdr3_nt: TGCGCCAGTCAGGGGTTGGCTAATGAAAAACTGTTTTTT

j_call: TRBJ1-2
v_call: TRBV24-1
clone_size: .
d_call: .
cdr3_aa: CATRDTTYGYTF
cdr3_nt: TGTGCCACCCGAGACACGACCTATGGCTACACCTTC